The clone carrying this T cell receptor (beta chain) was seen a few times. The record originates from a study of T-cell reconstitution after alpha-beta-depleted transplantation in children. The library targeted TCRbeta and was prepared with unique molecular identifiers. TCRdb passed the PCR reads through MiXCR, listing each CDR3 protein once. Of roughly 200,000 distinct CDR3 sequences listed, roughly 9% are singletons. CDR1 and CDR2 from the germline V gene are SEHNR and FQNEAQ (reference sequence). The CDR3 totals 14 residues. The V gene end was trimmed by 5 bases and the J gene end by 5 bases; junction bases not matched to a gene: 7.

This clonotype was obtained from a human donor who donated a stem cell graft to a child with acute lymphoblastic leukemia. The specimen was PBMCs from the stem cell graft donor, collected from the stem cell graft. This sequence joins TRBV7-9 and TRBJ2-5, with 8 bases lining up with TRBD1. The CDR3 loop reads CASSVDRADETQYF. DNA of the CDR3: TGTGCCAGCAGCGTGGACAGGGCGGACGAGACCCAGTACTTC.